This is a list of T cell receptor beta chains from one sample in a study of identical twins. TCRdb fed the 5' RACE reads into MiXCR, producing one record per CDR3 protein. The sample holds 460,000 or so distinct CDR3 sequences; approximately 15% are singletons and the top ten take around 0.48%. The same specimen was also included in a second study, on yellow fever vaccine responses in identical twins.

Sequencing used CD4+ T cells sorted from blood. The receptor set was obtained from a woman in her late teens or twenties in good health. The CDR3 runs from the conserved cysteine through the conserved F or W. Each record gives: clone size, J gene, V gene, D gene, CDR3 DNA, CDR3 protein. The D gene is left open where the match is weak. Clone size is stated in some rows and not others, as once, few, many or a class when expanded.

>few|TRBJ2-7|TRBV5-1|NA
TGCGCCAGCAGCTTGAGTCGCGTCACCTACGAGCAGTACTTC
CASSLSRVTYEQYF
>NA|TRBJ2-1|TRBV12-3/TRBV12-4|TRBD2
TGTGCCAGCAGTTTGAGAATTAGCGGGGCAAGCTCCTACAATGAGCAGTTCTTC
CASSLRISGASSYNEQFF
>few|TRBJ2-7|TRBV19|NA
TGTGCCAGTAAGGGCGGGAAGAACTACGAGCAGTACTTC
CASKGGKNYEQYF
>few|TRBJ1-1|TRBV28|NA
TGTGCCAGCAGTTCAGGGGAAACTGAAGCTTTCTTT
CASSSGETEAFF
>many|TRBJ2-5|TRBV2|NA
TGTGCCAGCAGTTACCAAGAGACCCAGTACTTC
CASSYQETQYF
>few|TRBJ2-5|TRBV6-1|NA
TGTGCCAGCAGCCCACGTCTAGCGTCGGAGACCCAGTACTTC
CASSPRLASETQYF
>few|TRBJ1-2|TRBV20-1|NA
TGCAGTGCTAGGACCGGAGGTGGCTACACCTTC
CSARTGGGYTF
>NA|TRBJ1-6|TRBV2|TRBD1
TGTGCCAGCAGTGCTCCCGGGACAGGGTATAATTCACCCCTCCACTTT
CASSAPGTGYNSPLHF
>NA|TRBJ2-5|TRBV7-7|TRBD2
TGTGCTAGCAGCTTAAATTACGGGGGGGCGGAGGAGACCCAGTACTTC
CASSLNYGGAEETQYF
>many|TRBJ1-1|TRBV6-2/TRBV6-3|NA
TGTGCCAGCAATCGGAACACTGAAGCTTTCTTT
CASNRNTEAFF
>NA|TRBJ2-3|TRBV24-1|NA
TGTGCCACCAGTGGTTACCAGTCGCCGAGCACAGATACGCAGTATTTT
CATSGYQSPSTDTQYF
>NA|TRBJ1-4|TRBV27|NA
TGTGCCAGCAGTTTTAGCCCGGGGGGTGAAAAACTGTTTTTT
CASSFSPGGEKLFF
>NA|TRBJ1-2|TRBV28|NA
TGTGCCAGCATCGACAGGCCCTATGGCTACACCTTC
CASIDRPYGYTF
>NA|TRBJ2-7|TRBV7-7|TRBD1
TGTGCTAGCAGCATATCGACAGGGGACGAGCAGTACTTC
CASSISTGDEQYF
>NA|TRBJ2-7|TRBV6-5|NA
TGTGCCAGCAGTTACTCGATGAATTACGAGCAGTACTTC
CASSYSMNYEQYF
>NA|TRBJ2-4|TRBV20-1|NA
TGCAGTGCTAGAGTTCAGGGAAGGATTGGCAAAAACATTCAGTACTTC
CSARVQGRIGKNIQYF
>NA|TRBJ2-3|TRBV6-2/TRBV6-3|NA
TGTGCCAGCAGACGGACAGTCAACACAGATACGCAGTATTTT
CASRRTVNTDTQYF
>NA|TRBJ2-3|TRBV4-3|TRBD2
TGCGCCAGCTCCTCTCTAGCGGGAGCCGTAGATACGCAGTATTTT
CASSSLAGAVDTQYF
>NA|TRBJ2-3|TRBV24-1|TRBD1
TGTGCCACCAGTGATTCGACGAAAATTACCGGGACAGGGTACACAGATACGCAGTATTTT
CATSDSTKITGTGYTDTQYF
>few|TRBJ2-3|TRBV7-3|TRBD2
TGTGCCAGCAGCTTAGGAGCGGGGAGTTTAAGGGATACGCAGTATTTT
CASSLGAGSLRDTQYF
>NA|TRBJ2-3|TRBV28|NA
TGTGCCACCTCTCCCGGACACCTCACAGATACGCAGTATTTT
CATSPGHLTDTQYF
>NA|TRBJ2-1|TRBV6-2/TRBV6-3|TRBD2
TGTGCCAGCAGTTATTCGGTAGCGGGGGTCAATGAGCAGTTCTTC
CASSYSVAGVNEQFF
>few|TRBJ2-1|TRBV20-1|NA
TGCAGTGCCAACCCCCTCTCCGATTACAATGAGCAGTTCTTC
CSANPLSDYNEQFF
>NA|TRBJ2-7|TRBV6-2/TRBV6-3|NA
TGTGCCAGCAGGGACCGCGGCCGCGAGCAGTACTTC
CASRDRGREQYF
>few|TRBJ2-3|TRBV7-3|TRBD2
TGTGCCAGCAGCTCAGGACTAGCGGGGGCAGCAGATACGCAGTATTTT
CASSSGLAGAADTQYF
>NA|TRBJ2-5|TRBV20-1|NA
TGCAGTGCTAGCCGGGCCAAAGAGACCCAGTACTTC
CSASRAKETQYF
>NA|TRBJ2-7|TRBV4-2|NA
TGTGCCAGCAGCCAAGCCCCGTTGGCGGGCGGGTACGAGCAGTACTTC
CASSQAPLAGGYEQYF
>NA|TRBJ2-3|TRBV3-1|TRBD2
TGTGCCAGCAGCCAAGAAGCGGGGGGGCCGTATACGCAGTATTTT
CASSQEAGGPYTQYF
>few|TRBJ2-2|TRBV29-1|NA
TGCAGCGTATTGAGTGAGAACACCGGGGAGCTGTTTTTT
CSVLSENTGELFF
>many|TRBJ2-3|TRBV3-1|TRBD1
TGTGCCAGCCCAGAACGGGACAGGGGAACAGATACGCAGTATTTT
CASPERDRGTDTQYF
>NA|TRBJ2-5|TRBV3-1|NA
TGTGCCAGCAGCCAAGACCCGCGGGGTCAAGAGACCCAGTACTTC
CASSQDPRGQETQYF
>NA|TRBJ2-5|TRBV28|NA
TGTGCCAGCAGCTCCGTCGGGCAGGGAGAGACCCAGTACTTC
CASSSVGQGETQYF
>NA|TRBJ2-2|TRBV4-1|NA
TGCGCCAGCAAGGAATTGGGCACCGGGGAGCTGTTTTTT
CASKELGTGELFF
>few|TRBJ2-1|TRBV18|TRBD2
TGTGCCAGCTCCCCCCAGGGACTAGCGCCGAGCTCCTACAATGAGCAGTTCTTC
CASSPQGLAPSSYNEQFF
>NA|TRBJ2-7|TRBV28|NA
TGTGCCAGCGGTACAGGGAGAGGCTACGAGCAGTACTTC
CASGTGRGYEQYF
>NA|TRBJ1-1|TRBV6-2/TRBV6-3|NA
TGTGCCAGCAGTTATACAGGGCGTTCTGAAGCTTTCTTT
CASSYTGRSEAFF
>NA|TRBJ1-1|TRBV7-2|TRBD1
TGTGCCAGCAGCTTGGACAGGACTAACACTGAAGCTTTCTTT
CASSLDRTNTEAFF
>few|TRBJ1-5|TRBV28|NA
TGTGCCAGCAGTTCCAGTGGATTTAGCAATCAGCCCCAGCATTTT
CASSSSGFSNQPQHF
>few|TRBJ2-1|TRBV10-2|NA
TGCGCCAGCGGGCATGGGTCCTACAATGAGCAGTTCTTC
CASGHGSYNEQFF